The next 30 T cell receptor beta chains were all read from a single sample in a study of T cells in women clearing cervical HPV infection. This table comes from immunoSEQ multiplex PCR, and its TCRdb copy is limited to in-frame clones, with some not included. The data show 15,000 to 20,000 clones, and the top ten clones hold roughly a tenth. The specimen was blood buffy coat. The source of these receptors is a woman aged 18 to 75 with a cervical HPV16 infection that either progressed to CIN3+ or cleared (not recorded which).

A remark on this clone: The CDR3 end is not reached by the read, which stops 3 residues before it; the germline J gene fills it in. This chain uses TRBV18 with TRBJ1-2; tentatively, D is TRBD1 (5 bases). The CDR3 is made up of 15 amino acids. CDR1 and CDR2 from the germline V gene are KGHSH and LQKENI. The CDR3 DNA, read in part, is TGTGCCAGCTCGTCTGGGACTAGTGGTATCTACGAC. This sequence encodes CASSSGTSGIYD. The entire CDR3 is CASSSGTSGIYDYTF.

Remarks on this clone: The read ends 3 residues early relative to the CDR3; the germline J gene fills the gap. The gene calls are TRBV10-3 and TRBJ1-5, with D maybe TRBD1 (6 bases). V was trimmed by 4 bases and J by 3 bases, leaving 10 bases between them. CDR1 and CDR2 from the germline V gene are ENHRY and SYGVKD. CDR3 length: 14 amino acids. CDR3 residues: CAISVGQTNQPQHF. CDR3 DNA (partial): TGTGCCATCAGTGTAGGACAGACCAATCAGCCC.

Concerning this clone: The read finishes 3 residues shy of the CDR3 end, and the germline J gene is used to complete it. This chain joins TRBV2 and TRBJ2-3, with D hard to call. This CDR3 is built from 14 residues. CDR1 SNHLY and CDR2 FYNNEI come from the germline V gene. Here the CDR3 reads CASTQSGRNQPQYF. The CDR3 bases that were read are TGTGCCAGCACCCAATCTGGCAGGAATCAGCCG.

Notes on this clone: The read ends 3 residues shy of where the CDR3 ends; the end is completed using the germline J gene. The gene calls are TRBV7-9 and TRBJ2-7; D is ambiguous. V was trimmed by 2 bases and J by 2 bases, leaving 7 bases between them. Germline V gene sequence: CDR1 SEHNR, CDR2 FQNEAQ (reference sequence). There are 13 residues in the CDR3. The sequenced part of the CDR3 DNA is TGTGCCAGCAGCTTAAACCGGGCCTACGAG. Protein product: CASSLNRAYE. The entire CDR3 protein is CASSLNRAYEQYF.

Turning to this clone: The CDR3 end is not reached by the read, which stops 3 residues before it; the germline J gene fills it in. This rearrangement joins TRBV7-9 to TRBJ1-1; D call uncertain. The germline V and J ends were trimmed by 4 bases and 7 bases, with 13 bases remaining between them. Germline V gene lookup returns CDR1 SEHNR and CDR2 FQNEAQ (reference sequence). This CDR3 contains 13 residues. The DNA read from the CDR3 is TGTGCCAGCAGCTCTTTCGTCCAGATTGAA. Amino acid sequence: CASSSFVQIE. The whole CDR3 reads CASSSFVQIEAFF.

About this clone: From the germline J gene comes the end of the CDR3, since the read stops 3 residues before it. The chain carries TRBV6-4 and TRBJ2-7; 8 nucleotides agree with TRBD2. The germline V gene has CDR1 MRHNA and CDR2 SNTAGT. The CDR3 loop spans 15 amino acids. V lost 6 bases to trimming and J lost 5 bases; unmatched junction nucleotides: 12. CDR3: CASSHFGGRSHEQYF. The CDR3 DNA, read in part, is TGTGCCAGCAGCCACTTCGGCGGGAGGAGTCACGAG.

For this clone: Sequencing ends 3 residues short of the CDR3 end; the germline J gene provides the rest. This chain uses TRBV14 with TRBJ1-2, with 7 bases that match TRBD1. The ends lost 2 bases at V and 2 bases at J; junction bases unmatched: 5. The germline V gene has CDR1 SGHDN and CDR2 FVKESK. The CDR3 consists of 15 residues. CDR3 sequence reads: CASSQLLTGNYGYTF. The covered CDR3 bases are TGTGCCAGCAGCCAACTCCTGACAGGGAACTATGGC.

Frequency places this clone as medium-sized (0.01 to 0.1%). The CDR3 end is not reached by the read, which stops 3 residues before it; the germline J gene fills it in. This chain links TRBV7-2 with TRBJ2-2, with 7 bases matching TRBD1. This CDR3 comprises 14 residues. The ends lost 3 bases at V and 6 bases at J; junction bases unmatched: 4. Germline values: CDR1 SGHTA, CDR2 FQGNSA. This chain's CDR3 is CASSLNQGAGELFF. CDR3 DNA (partial): TGTGCCAGCAGCTTGAATCAGGGGGCCGGGGAG.

A note on this clone: The read stops 3 residues short of the end of the CDR3; the missing end is completed from the germline J gene. The chain couples TRBV19 to TRBJ1-5, with D possibly TRBD1 on 6 matching bases. The ends were cut back, 4 bases at V and 0 bases at J, with 19 bases in the middle. The CDR3 is 18 residues long. The V gene's germline CDR1 is LNHDA and CDR2 SQIVND (reference sequence). CDR3 DNA (partial): TGTGCCAGTAGTACCATCCAAACAGGGAGATATAGCAATCAGCCC. Amino acids: CASSTIQTGRYSNQP. From start to end, the CDR3 is CASSTIQTGRYSNQPQHF.

With respect to this clone: Read data end 3 residues before the CDR3 end; the end is taken from the germline J gene. This chain connects TRBV2 to TRBJ2-2; 7 positions match TRBD1. The germline gives CDR1 SNHLY, CDR2 FYNNEI. The CDR3 consists of 13 residues. CDR3 DNA (partial): TGTGCCAGCCAACCTGACAGGGCTGAAAAG. It codes for CASQPDRAEK. The entire CDR3 protein is CASQPDRAEKLFF.

As concerns this clone: Read sequence stops 3 residues before the CDR3 end, and the germline J gene provides the missing end. The chain carries TRBV11-3 and TRBJ1-2; possibly TRBD1 for D (5 bases). Germline-derived CDR1 and CDR2 are SGHNT and YENEEA. The CDR3 is 14 amino acids. CDR3 in amino acids: CASREGSGRNDYTF. CDR3 bases read: TGTGCCAGCAGGGAGGGGTCGGGTAGAAATGAC.

This clone is deemed medium-sized by its frequency. The read is 3 residues too short to cover the CDR3 end, so that end is filled in from the germline J gene. This chain joins TRBV14 and TRBJ2-2; D might be TRBD1 (6 bases). The CDR3 totals 14 residues. Trimming shortened V by 7 bases and J by 5 bases, and 14 bases separated the two germline ends. Germline V lookup: CDR1 SGHDN, CDR2 FVKESK. The covered CDR3 bases are TGTGCCAGCAAAATTCAGGGGATTACCGGGGAG. Residues: CASKIQGITGE. The whole CDR3 region reads CASKIQGITGELFF.

On this clone itself: The read halts 3 residues ahead of the CDR3 end, with the missing end drawn from the germline J gene. This chain uses TRBV2 with TRBJ1-5, with TRBD1 matching 8 bases. CDR1 SNHLY and CDR2 FYNNEI come from the germline V gene. The CDR3 loop spans 14 amino acids. V lost 3 bases to trimming and J lost 5 bases; unmatched junction nucleotides: 3. CDR3: CASSDGTGYQPQHF. Partial CDR3 DNA: TGTGCCAGCAGTGACGGGACAGGATATCAGCCC.

Incomplete CDR3 DNA: TGCAGTGCCCCCGGACTAGAAAACAATGAG. This encodes CSAPGLENNE. The complete CDR3 sequence is CSAPGLENNEQFF. The rearrangement uses TRBV20-1 and TRBJ2-1; the match to TRBD2 covers 7 bases. The read ends 3 residues early relative to the CDR3; the germline J gene fills the gap. The germline gives CDR1 DFQATT, CDR2 SNEGSKA (reference sequence). V was pared by 6 bases and J by 5 bases, with 7 bases of the junction left unmatched. This CDR3 has 13 amino acids.

Concerning this clone itself: The read gets to within 3 residues of the CDR3 end, and the germline J gene fills in the rest. The chain has TRBV6-2 or TRBV6-3 and TRBJ1-2; TRBD1 matches at 12 bases. The CDR3 runs 16 residues. CDR1 is MNHEY and CDR2 is SVGEGT in the germline V gene. V lost 5 bases and J lost 3; bases outside the gene matches: 7. The CDR3 sequence is CASSARGQGADYGYTF. CDR3 DNA (partial): TGTGCCAGCAGTGCAAGGGGACAGGGGGCGGACTATGGC.

A remark on this clone: With the read ending 3 residues before the CDR3 end, the germline J gene is used to fill in that end. The chain couples TRBV10-2 to TRBJ2-4; D may be TRBD2 (5 bases). The germline V gene has CDR1 WSHSY and CDR2 SAAADI. CDR3 length: 16 residues. The V gene lost 5 bases and the J gene lost 2 bases, with 16 bases spanning the gap. CDR3 bases read: TGCGCCAGCAGTCTACGGGGTGCGACCACCAAAAACATT. As protein: CASSLRGATTKNI. The CDR3 reads in full as CASSLRGATTKNIQYF.

Worth noting for this clone: The CDR3 is cut off 3 residues early in the read; its end comes from the germline J gene. The chain has TRBV29-1 and TRBJ2-1, with D perhaps matching TRBD1 (6 bases). The CDR3 runs to 14 residues. Trimming removed 3 bases from V and 5 bases from J, with 14 bases in between. In germline, CDR1 is SQVTM, CDR2 ANQGSEA. The CDR3 loop is CSVERAGQNNEQFF. CDR3 DNA, as far as it was read: TGCAGCGTTGAGAGAGCAGGACAGAACAATGAG.

Details on this clone: The read gets to within 3 residues of the CDR3 end, and the germline J gene fills in the rest. The chain uses TRBV5-6 and TRBJ2-7; TRBD1 matches at 8 bases. Germline CDR1 reads SGHDT; CDR2 reads YYEEEE. V gave up 2 bases and J gave up 5 bases; unmatched junction bases: 6. The CDR3 loop spans 14 amino acids. Partial CDR3 DNA: TGTGCCAGCAGCTTTCTACAGGGGGGCCACGAG. Protein sequence: CASSFLQGGHE. The entire CDR3 reads CASSFLQGGHEQYF. The variable domain in full, completed from reference TRBV5-6 and TRBJ2-7, reads DAGVTQSPTHLIKTRGQQVTLRCSPKSGHDTVSWYQQALGQGPQFIFQYYEEEERQRGNFPDRFSGHQFPNYSSELNVNALLLGDSALYLCASSFLQGGHEQYFGPGTRLTVT.

As regards this clone: The CDR3 end falls 3 residues outside the read, so it is completed with the germline J gene. The chain recombines TRBV7-2 with TRBJ2-2; D is uncertain. CDR1 SGHTA and CDR2 FQGNSA come from the germline V gene. This CDR3 comprises 11 residues. The CDR3 bases that were read are TGTGCCAGCAGCCAGTTTAACAAG. Protein product: CASSQFNK. The CDR3 in full is CASSQFNKLFF.

A note on this clone: Coverage ceases 3 residues before the CDR3 finishes, and the germline J gene fills in the end. This rearrangement joins TRBV7-2 to TRBJ1-1; D is perhaps TRBD1 (5 bases). The CDR3 is 13 amino acids. From germline, CDR1 is SGHTA and CDR2 FQGNSA. Incomplete CDR3 DNA: TGTGCCAGCATCCCGCTCACCGCAGGGCGG. The encoded protein is CASIPLTAGR. The entire CDR3 protein is CASIPLTAGRAFF.

Comments on this clone: Coverage ceases 3 residues before the CDR3 finishes, and the germline J gene fills in the end. The chain employs TRBV28 and TRBJ1-6; D might be TRBD1 (5 bases). Germline-derived CDR1 and CDR2 are MDHEN and SYDVKM. This CDR3 contains 15 residues. Trimming took 2 bases from V and 6 from J, leaving 11 bases between them. The CDR3 loop is CASSLAGFANSPLHF. The CDR3 bases that were read are TGTGCCAGCAGTTTAGCAGGGTTCGCTAATTCACCC.

A remark on this clone: Read sequence stops 3 residues before the CDR3 end, and the germline J gene provides the missing end. V and J are TRBV5-6 and TRBJ2-5, with 8 bases identical to TRBD1. From germline, CDR1 is SGHDT and CDR2 YYEEEE. This CDR3 region has 15 residues. V lost 2 bases and J lost 5; bases outside the gene matches: 8. CDR3 bases read: TGTGCCAGCAGCTTTAATCAGGGGGCTGTGGAGACC. Translating it yields CASSFNQGAVET. The entire CDR3 protein reads CASSFNQGAVETQYF.

Concerning this clone itself: The CDR3 end falls 3 residues outside the read, so it is completed with the germline J gene. The rearrangement joins TRBV20-1 to TRBJ2-5, with 7 bases identical to TRBD2. The CDR3 is made up of 16 amino acids. CDR1 is DFQATT and CDR2 is SNEGSKA in the germline V gene (reference sequence). V trimming: 3 bases; J trimming: 2 bases; junction bases outside the gene matches: 12. CDR3 sequence reads: CSASPTMSGVQETQYF. The part of the CDR3 DNA that was read is TGCAGTGCTAGCCCTACAATGAGCGGGGTTCAAGAGACC.

Remarks on this clone: The CDR3 extends 3 residues past the end of the read, so its final part is completed from the germline J gene. The V and J genes are TRBV7-2 and TRBJ2-7, with D possibly TRBD1 on 5 matching bases. Germline V gives CDR1 SGHTA, CDR2 FQGNSA. There are 15 residues in the CDR3. The V end was cut by 7 bases, the J end by 3 bases, with 19 bases between. CDR3 DNA, as far as it was read: TGTGCCAGCACCCCTTCTGGGGCTAGTTACTACGAG. Its protein product is CASTPSGASYYE. In full, the CDR3 is CASTPSGASYYEQYF.

As to this clone: Sequencing ends 3 residues short of the CDR3 end; the germline J gene provides the rest. The chain recombines TRBV7-9 with TRBJ2-5; 7 bases line up with TRBD2. The CDR3 sequence is 15 residues long. The ends lost 3 bases at V and 3 bases at J; junction bases unmatched: 7. Per germline, CDR1 SEHNR and CDR2 FQNEAQ (reference sequence). The CDR3 bases that were read are TGTGCCAGCAGCTTCGGGGGGAGGGTAGAAGAGACC. It codes for CASSFGGRVEET. In full, the CDR3 reads CASSFGGRVEETQYF.

The CDR3 sequence: CSASDRGRGENIQYF. The part of the CDR3 DNA that was read is TGCAGTGCTAGTGACAGGGGGCGCGGGGAAAACATT. The genes are TRBV20-1 and TRBJ2-4; TRBD1 aligns across 10 bases. The CDR3 is cut off 3 residues early in the read; its end comes from the germline J gene. CDR3 length equals 15 residues. CDR1 and CDR2 (germline): DFQATT, SNEGSKA (reference sequence). J gave up 5 bases and V 3 bases, and 7 bases lay outside the gene matches.

Concerning this clone itself: From the germline J gene comes the end of the CDR3, since the read stops 3 residues before it. This sequence joins TRBV19 and TRBJ1-2; the match to TRBD1 covers 11 bases. The length of the CDR3 is 14 residues. Germline V gene sequence: CDR1 LNHDA, CDR2 SQIVND (reference sequence). The CDR3 DNA, read in part, is TGTGCCAGTAGTACCAAGGACAGGGGGCATCGC. This gives the protein CASSTKDRGHR. The full CDR3 is CASSTKDRGHRYTF. The whole variable domain, remainder taken from reference TRBV19 and TRBJ1-2, is DGGITQSPKYLFRKEGQNVTLSCEQNLNHDAMYWYRQDPGQGLRLIYYSQIVNDFQKGDIAEGYSVSREKKESFPLTVTSAQKNPTAFYLCASSTKDRGHRYTFGSGTRLTVV.

Concerning this clone itself: The read halts 3 residues ahead of the CDR3 end, with the missing end drawn from the germline J gene. The V and J genes are TRBV11-2 and TRBJ2-2; TRBD1 or TRBD2 may be the D gene (6 bases each). Germline CDR1 SGHAT, CDR2 FQNNGV. CDR3 length: 15 amino acids. The V end was cut by 5 bases, the J end by 7 bases, with 17 bases between. The CDR3 region is CASSPKGGGSGELFF. CDR3 DNA (partial): TGTGCCAGCAGCCCAAAAGGGGGAGGAAGCGGGGAG.

Remarks on this clone: Read data end 3 residues before the CDR3 end; the end is taken from the germline J gene. The rearrangement uses TRBV7-6 and TRBJ1-2; D call uncertain. Trimming took off 5 bases at V and 4 bases at J, with 14 bases between the two ends. Germline V gene sequence: CDR1 SGHVS, CDR2 FNYEAQ. The CDR3 extends over 14 amino acids. CDR3 amino acids: CASSPGGLSYGYTF. The part of the CDR3 DNA that was read is TGTGCCAGCAGCCCAGGAGGTTTAAGCTATGGC.

As concerns this clone: The read ends 3 residues shy of where the CDR3 ends; the end is completed using the germline J gene. V and J are TRBV2 and TRBJ1-1, with a possible D match to TRBD1 (5 bases). The CDR3 totals 15 residues. Germline assignment: CDR1 SNHLY and CDR2 FYNNEI. The V gene lost 2 bases and the J gene lost 0 bases, with 10 bases spanning the gap. CDR3 residues: CASSERQPMNTEAFF. The sequenced part of the CDR3 DNA is TGTGCCAGCAGTGAACGACAGCCGATGAACACTGAA. The whole variable domain, filled in from reference TRBV2 and TRBJ1-1, reads EPEVTQTPSHQVTQMGQEVILRCVPISNHLYFYWYRQILGQKVEFLVSFYNNEISEKSEIFDDQFSVERPDGSNFTLKIRSTKLEDSAMYFCASSERQPMNTEAFFGQGTRLTVV.